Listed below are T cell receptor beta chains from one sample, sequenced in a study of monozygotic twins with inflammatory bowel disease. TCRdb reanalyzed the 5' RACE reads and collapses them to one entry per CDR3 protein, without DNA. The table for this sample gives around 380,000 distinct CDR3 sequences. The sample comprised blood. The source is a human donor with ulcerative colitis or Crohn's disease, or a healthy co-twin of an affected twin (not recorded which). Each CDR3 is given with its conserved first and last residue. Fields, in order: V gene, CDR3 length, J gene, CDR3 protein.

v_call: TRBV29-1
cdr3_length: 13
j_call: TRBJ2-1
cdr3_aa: CSVEGWGANELFF

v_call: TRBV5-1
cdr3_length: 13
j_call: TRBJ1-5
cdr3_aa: CASSLELDQPQHF

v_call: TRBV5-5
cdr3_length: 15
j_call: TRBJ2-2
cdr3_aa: CASSLLMGNTGELFF

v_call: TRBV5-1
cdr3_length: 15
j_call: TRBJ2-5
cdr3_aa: CASSLEGSAVGTQYF

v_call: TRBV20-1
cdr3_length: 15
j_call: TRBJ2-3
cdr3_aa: CSARSLLAGGGTQYF

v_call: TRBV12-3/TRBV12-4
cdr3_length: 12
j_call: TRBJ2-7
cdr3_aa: CASSFLSAPPNF

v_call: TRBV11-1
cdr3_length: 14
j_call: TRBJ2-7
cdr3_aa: CASSTGQGPYEQYF

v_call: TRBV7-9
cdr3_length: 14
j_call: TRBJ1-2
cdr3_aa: CASSLAPQFYGYTF

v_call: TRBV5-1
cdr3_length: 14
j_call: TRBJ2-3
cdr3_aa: CASSSGLAADTQYF

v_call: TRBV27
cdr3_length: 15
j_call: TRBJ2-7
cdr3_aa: CARTWPAGTLYEQYF

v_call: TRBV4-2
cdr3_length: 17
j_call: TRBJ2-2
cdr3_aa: CASSQEAVFGMTGELFF

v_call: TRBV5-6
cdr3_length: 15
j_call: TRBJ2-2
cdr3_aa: CASSGGQGRTGELFF

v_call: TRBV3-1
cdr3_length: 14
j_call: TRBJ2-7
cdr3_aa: CASSPSDRSNEQYF

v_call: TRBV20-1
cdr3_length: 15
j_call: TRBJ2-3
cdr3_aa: CSAVSGTGATDTQYF

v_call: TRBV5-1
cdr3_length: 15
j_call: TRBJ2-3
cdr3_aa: CASSLQRGISDTQYF

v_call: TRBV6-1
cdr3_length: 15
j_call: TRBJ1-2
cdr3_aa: CASGQPDRPHYGYTF

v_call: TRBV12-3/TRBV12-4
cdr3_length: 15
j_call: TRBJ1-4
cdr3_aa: CASSRGQGGNEKLFF

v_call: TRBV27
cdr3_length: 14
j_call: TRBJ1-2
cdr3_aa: CASTPRDGGYGYTF

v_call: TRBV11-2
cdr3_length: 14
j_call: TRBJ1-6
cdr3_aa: CASSHEPSGLFFHF

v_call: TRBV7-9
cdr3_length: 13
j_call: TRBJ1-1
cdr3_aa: CASREQGGPEAFF

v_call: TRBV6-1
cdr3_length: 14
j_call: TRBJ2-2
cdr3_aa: CASVSGWNTGELFF

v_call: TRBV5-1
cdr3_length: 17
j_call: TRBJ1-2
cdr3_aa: CASSFTFGTAGDYGYTF

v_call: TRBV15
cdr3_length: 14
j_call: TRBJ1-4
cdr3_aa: CATSRGWGNEKLFF

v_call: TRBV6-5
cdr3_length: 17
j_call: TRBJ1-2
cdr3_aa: CASSYSTRGRANYGYTF

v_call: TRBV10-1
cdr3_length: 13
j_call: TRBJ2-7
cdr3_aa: CASSESTVYEQYF

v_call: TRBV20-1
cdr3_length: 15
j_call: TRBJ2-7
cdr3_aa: CSAARGLAGAYEQYF

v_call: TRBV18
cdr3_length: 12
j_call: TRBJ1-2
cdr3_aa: CASSEGDYGYTF

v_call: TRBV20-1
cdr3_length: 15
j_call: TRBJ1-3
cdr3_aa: CSASSSKGYGNTIYF

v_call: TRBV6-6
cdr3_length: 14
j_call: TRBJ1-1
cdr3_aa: CASSSWDRVPEAFF

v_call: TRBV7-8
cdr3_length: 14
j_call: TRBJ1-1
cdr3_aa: CASSLERWATEAFF

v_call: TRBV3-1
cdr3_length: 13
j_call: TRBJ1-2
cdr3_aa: CASRPTGTNGYTF

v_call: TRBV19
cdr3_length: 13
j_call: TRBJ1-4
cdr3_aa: CASGERGDEKLFF

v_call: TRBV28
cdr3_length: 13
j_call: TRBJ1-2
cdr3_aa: CASSLDTPRGYTF

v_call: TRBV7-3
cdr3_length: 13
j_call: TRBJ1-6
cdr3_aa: CASSFEINSPLHF

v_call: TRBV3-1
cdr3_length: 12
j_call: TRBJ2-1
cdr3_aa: CASSQEEGEQFF

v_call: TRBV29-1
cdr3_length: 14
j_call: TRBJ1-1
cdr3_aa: CSVGRGTLNTEAFF

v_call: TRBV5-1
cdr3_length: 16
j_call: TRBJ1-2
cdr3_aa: CASSLSSVPPGYGYTF

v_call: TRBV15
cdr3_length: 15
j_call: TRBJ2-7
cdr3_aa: CATSRVAGGTYEQYF

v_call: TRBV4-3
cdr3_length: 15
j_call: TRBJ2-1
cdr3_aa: CASSQLIAGNNEQFF

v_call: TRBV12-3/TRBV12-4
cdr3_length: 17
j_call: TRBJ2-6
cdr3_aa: CASSLGSGDSGANVLTF

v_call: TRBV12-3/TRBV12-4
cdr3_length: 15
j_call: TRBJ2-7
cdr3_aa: CASSPGTILSYEQYF

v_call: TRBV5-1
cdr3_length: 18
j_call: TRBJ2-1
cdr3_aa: CASSYKQGQGLIYNEQFF

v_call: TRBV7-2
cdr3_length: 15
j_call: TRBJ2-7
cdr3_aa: CASSLSSREYYEQYF

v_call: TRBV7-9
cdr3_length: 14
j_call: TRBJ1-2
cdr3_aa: CASSLDALNYGYTF

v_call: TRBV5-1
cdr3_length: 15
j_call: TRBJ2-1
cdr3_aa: CASSNRAGGDNEQFF

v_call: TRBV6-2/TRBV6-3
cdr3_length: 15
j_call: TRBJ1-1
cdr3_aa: CASSFSITGETEAIF

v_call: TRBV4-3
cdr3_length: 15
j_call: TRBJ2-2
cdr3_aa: CASSQVSANTGELFF

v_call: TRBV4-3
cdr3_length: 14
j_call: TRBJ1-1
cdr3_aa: CASSQAQRSTEAFF

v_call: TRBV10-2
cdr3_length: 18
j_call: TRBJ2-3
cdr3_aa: CASSPGTSGRGSTDTQYF

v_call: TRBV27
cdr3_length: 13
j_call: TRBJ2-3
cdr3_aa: CASSLFRTDTQYF

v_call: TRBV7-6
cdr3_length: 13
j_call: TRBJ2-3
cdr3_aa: CASSRYRGDTQYF

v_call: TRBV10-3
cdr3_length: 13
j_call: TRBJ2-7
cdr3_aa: CASQIREETEQYF

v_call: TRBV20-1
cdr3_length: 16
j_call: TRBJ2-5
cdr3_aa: CSASRTSGGAGETQYF

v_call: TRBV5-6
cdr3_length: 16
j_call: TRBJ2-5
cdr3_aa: CASSPHGLPGQETQYF

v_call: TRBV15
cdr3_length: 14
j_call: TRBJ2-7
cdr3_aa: CATSAHARRNEQYF

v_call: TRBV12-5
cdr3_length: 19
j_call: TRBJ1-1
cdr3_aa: CASGLVRGGEDSSPAEAFF

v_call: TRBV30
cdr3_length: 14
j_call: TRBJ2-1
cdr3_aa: CAWKGSGMAHEQFF